One sample yielded the 16 T cell receptor beta chains listed below, sequenced in a study of cytotoxic CD8 clonotypes in ibrutinib-treated CLL. Measured with immunoSEQ multiplex PCR; TCRdb has only the in-frame clones, and not every one. This table holds tens of thousands of clones, approximately 65% found once. Here the sequenced sample was PBMCs, taken after 24 months of ibrutinib treatment. The receptors shown here come from a human donor with chronic lymphocytic leukemia.

The CDR3 DNA reads as TGTGCCAGCAGCTTGGTTAGCGACGATACGCAGTATTTT. This translates into CASSLVSDDTQYF. The V gene is TRBV5-4, the J gene TRBJ2-3, with a tentative D call TRBD2 (5 bases). The V gene lost 0 bases and the J gene lost 6 bases, with 8 bases spanning the gap. The length of the CDR3 is 13 residues. Germline lookup yields CDR1 SGHNT and CDR2 YYREEE (reference sequence).

This clone was picked up one time. The rearrangement joins TRBV20-1 to TRBJ2-7; D is undetermined. The CDR3 is 11 residues long. The V end lost 5 bases, the J end lost 7 bases, and 12 bases lay between the germline ends. Germline lookup yields CDR1 DFQATT and CDR2 SNEGSKA (reference sequence). The CDR3 sequence: CSAVRSLEQYF. For the CDR3, the DNA is TGCAGTGCTGTTCGGTCCCTGGAGCAGTACTTC.

This clone qualifies as large (0.1 to 1%). The chain's CDR3 is CASSLTTENMNTEAFF. The DNA of the CDR3 is TGTGCCAGCAGCTTAACGACAGAAAACATGAACACTGAAGCTTTCTTT. The rearrangement links TRBV7-8 to TRBJ1-1; D perhaps matches TRBD1 (5 bases). The ends were cut back, 2 bases at V and 0 bases at J, with 13 bases in the middle. This CDR3 is 16 amino acids long. Germline values: CDR1 SGHVS, CDR2 FQNEAQ.

This clone was observed many times. The chain employs TRBV28 and TRBJ1-2; 9 bases match TRBD1. Trimming removed 6 bases from V and 4 bases from J; junction bases left unmatched: 9. The CDR3 totals 15 residues. Germline loops: CDR1 MDHEN, CDR2 SYDVKM. This CDR3 reads CASSTGTGWAYGYTF. DNA for the CDR3: TGTGCCAGCAGCACCGGGACAGGGTGGGCCTATGGCTACACCTTC.

The chain links TRBV6-5 to TRBJ2-7, with a possible D match to TRBD2 (6 bases). V was shortened by 4 bases and J by 4 bases, with 14 bases between the two germline ends. The CDR3 consists of 14 residues. The germline V gene has CDR1 MNHEY and CDR2 SVGAGI. The CDR3 DNA reads as TGTGCCAGCAGTTGGCCGGGAGATGGGTACGAGCAGTACTTC. This sequence encodes CASSWPGDGYEQYF.

The chain links TRBV7-8 to TRBJ2-1, with no clear D. This CDR3 has 12 residues. The germline V gene has CDR1 SGHVS and CDR2 FQNEAQ. Trimming shortened V by 5 bases and J by 6 bases, and 8 bases separated the two germline ends. The CDR3 DNA is TGTGCCAGCAGCCCATACCTCAATGAGCAGTTCTTC. Its protein is CASSPYLNEQFF.

The chain carries TRBV7-9 and TRBJ1-5, with D uncertain. Trimming left V 2 bases short and J 4 bases short, with 6 bases between. The germline V gene has CDR1 SEHNR and CDR2 FQNEAQ (reference sequence). The CDR3 is made up of 13 amino acids. DNA for the CDR3: TGTGCCAGCAGCTTAACAGAGAATCAGCCCCAGCATTTT. Its translation: CASSLTENQPQHF. The full variable domain, its missing parts supplied by reference TRBV7-9 and TRBJ1-5, is DTGVSQNPRHKITKRGQNVTFRCDPISEHNRLYWYRQTLGQGPEFLTYFQNEAQLEKSRLLSDRFSAERPKGSFSTLEIQRTEQGDSAMYLCASSLTENQPQHFGDGTRLSIL.

This clone has just a few counts. The gene calls are TRBV20-1 and TRBJ1-2; D gene uncertain. Germline values: CDR1 DFQATT, CDR2 SNEGSKA (reference sequence). V dropped 5 bases and J dropped 8 bases, with 9 bases sitting between them. CDR3 size: 10 residues. The CDR3 nucleotides read TGCAGTGCTCCTCTTGTGGGCTACACCTTC. Amino acid sequence: CSAPLVGYTF.

The chain has TRBV10-3 and TRBJ1-3; the D gene is possibly TRBD1 (6 bases). V lost 4 bases and J lost 2, with 15 bases in between. The CDR3 is made up of 16 amino acids. Germline V gene lookup returns CDR1 ENHRY and CDR2 SYGVKD. CDR3 residues: CAISGDNRDPGNTIYF. CDR3 DNA sequence: TGTGCCATCAGTGGGGATAACAGGGACCCTGGAAACACCATATATTTT.

V gene TRBV29-1 combines with J gene TRBJ1-1, with a tentative D call TRBD1 (5 bases). V was pared by 7 bases and J by 9 bases, with 15 bases between. CDR1 and CDR2 (germline): SQVTM, ANQGSEA. The CDR3 has 11 residues. CDR3 loop: CSARDPSKAFF. The CDR3 region has the DNA TGCAGCGCCCGGGACCCCTCCAAAGCTTTCTTT.

The chain joins TRBV9 to TRBJ2-1, with 16 positions matching TRBD2. The junction had 9 bases not matched to a gene; V was cut back by 3 bases and J by 3 bases. Germline CDR1 and CDR2: SGDLS and YYNGEE. This CDR3 spans 19 amino acids. The DNA for the CDR3 is TGTGCCAGCAGCGCGACGTTCGGGACTAGCGGGAGGGACTACAATGAGCAGTTCTTC. Translation: CASSATFGTSGRDYNEQFF.

DNA for the CDR3: TGTGCCAGCTCACCCCGGACAGGGACGGGCAATCAGCCCCAGCATTTT. This translates into CASSPRTGTGNQPQHF. V usage is TRBV18 and J usage is TRBJ1-5, with 8 nucleotides matching TRBD1. The CDR3 length is 16 residues. With V trimmed by 3 bases and J by 2 bases, 6 bases remained unmatched. The germline gives CDR1 KGHSH, CDR2 LQKENI.

This chain connects TRBV12-5 to TRBJ1-5; the D gene is possibly TRBD1 (5 bases). Deletions cut 4 bases from V and 1 base from J, with 11 bases between. The CDR3 covers 15 residues. CDR1 is LGHNT, CDR2 FRNRAP, per germline. The CDR3 DNA reads TGTGCTAGTGGTTCCCTATGGGGGAGCAATCAGCCCCAGCATTTT. Its protein is CASGSLWGSNQPQHF.

V usage is TRBV6-1 and J usage is TRBJ2-7; possibly TRBD2 for D (5 bases). The length of the CDR3 is 14 residues. CDR1 is MNHNS and CDR2 is SASEGT in the germline V gene. The V gene lost 7 bases and the J gene lost 4 bases, with 17 bases spanning the gap. The CDR3 spells CASNPLVGGYEQYF. The DNA of the CDR3 is TGTGCCAGCAATCCCTTAGTCGGAGGATACGAGCAGTACTTC.

The rearrangement links TRBV10-3 to TRBJ1-1, with D possibly TRBD1 on 5 matching bases. This CDR3 comprises 13 residues. V shed 2 bases and J shed 6 bases, with 10 bases lying between them. Germline CDR1 and CDR2: ENHRY and SYGVKD. Written as DNA, the CDR3 is TGTGCCATCAGTGAGGGGACGGTCCCTGAAGCTTTCTTT. Its translation is CAISEGTVPEAFF.

This rearrangement joins TRBV7-6 to TRBJ1-3; D unresolved. CDR1 SGHVS and CDR2 FNYEAQ come from the germline V gene. Trimming left V 0 bases short and J 2 bases short, with 11 bases between. The CDR3 covers 16 residues. Written as DNA, the CDR3 is TGTGCCAGCAGCTTAGCGAACAGTTGGGCTGGAAACACCATATATTTT. This sequence encodes CASSLANSWAGNTIYF.